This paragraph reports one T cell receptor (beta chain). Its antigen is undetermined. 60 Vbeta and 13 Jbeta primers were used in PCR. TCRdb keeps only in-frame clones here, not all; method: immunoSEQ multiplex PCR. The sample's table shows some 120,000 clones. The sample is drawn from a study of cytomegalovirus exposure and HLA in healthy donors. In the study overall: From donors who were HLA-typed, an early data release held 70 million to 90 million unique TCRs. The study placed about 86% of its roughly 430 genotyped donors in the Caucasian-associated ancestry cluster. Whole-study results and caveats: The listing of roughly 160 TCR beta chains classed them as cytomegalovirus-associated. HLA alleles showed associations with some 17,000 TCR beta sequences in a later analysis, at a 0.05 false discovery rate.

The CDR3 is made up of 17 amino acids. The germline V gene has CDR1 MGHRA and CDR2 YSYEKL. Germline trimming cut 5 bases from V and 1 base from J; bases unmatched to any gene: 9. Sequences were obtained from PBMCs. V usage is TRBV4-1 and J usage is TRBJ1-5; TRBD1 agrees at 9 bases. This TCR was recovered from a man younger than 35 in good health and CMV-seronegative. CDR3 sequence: CASSWTGDGVSNQPQHF. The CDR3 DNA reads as TGCGCCAGCAGCTGGACAGGGGATGGCGTGAGCAATCAGCCCCAGCATTTT.